Shown below are 21 T cell receptor beta chains from a single sample sequenced in a study of T cell repertoires in cytomegalovirus infection. Their antigens remain unidentified. TCRdb used MiXCR to reprocess the reads, holding one entry per CDR3 protein. The sample includes some 480,000 distinct CDR3 sequences, about 33% of them seen just once. The source material was cultured PBMCs, sampled from culture after CMV antigen stimulation. The receptor source for this set is a human donor in good health (CMV status not recorded). Some clones in this sample may be carry-over from other donors' samples.

V is TRBV7-9 and J is TRBJ1-2; D is ambiguous. V lost 5 bases and J lost 8, with 15 bases in between. This CDR3 contains 13 residues. Germline V gene sequence: CDR1 SEHNR, CDR2 FQNEAQ (reference sequence). CDR3 amino acids: CASSPRAPSGYTF. As DNA, the CDR3 is TGTGCCAGCAGCCCCCGGGCCCCCTCCGGCTACACCTTC.

This clonotype was observed a few times. This chain connects TRBV5-1 to TRBJ2-1; D uncertain. Germline CDR1 SGHRS, CDR2 YFSETQ. V was clipped by 2 bases and J by 5 bases, with 14 bases between them. CDR3 length: 15 residues. The CDR3, as DNA: TGCGCCAGCAGCTTAAGAGGAGCCCTTGACAATGAGCAGTTCTTC. It yields the protein CASSLRGALDNEQFF.

The chain recombines TRBV15 with TRBJ1-1; D possibly corresponds to TRBD1 (5 bases). The CDR3 runs 13 residues. V lost 0 bases to trimming and J lost 12 bases, with 14 bases between them. Germline assignment: CDR1 LNHNV and CDR2 YYDKDF (reference sequence). Here the CDR3 reads CATSRDPTTESFF. The CDR3 DNA reads TGTGCCACCAGCAGAGATCCAACGACAGAGTCTTTCTTT. Drawing the rest from reference TRBV15 and TRBJ1-1, the complete variable domain is DAMVIQNPRYQVTQFGKPVTLSCSQTLNHNVMYWYQQKSSQAPKLLFHYYDKDFNNEADTPDNFQSRRPNTSFCFLDIRSPGLGDTAMYLCATSRDPTTESFFGQGTRLTVV.

This clonotype is large by share. The J gene is TRBJ2-1, the V gene TRBV20-1; TRBD2 is a possible D gene (5 bases). Germline CDR1 and CDR2: DFQATT and SNEGSKA (reference sequence). Trimming removed 6 bases from V and 7 bases from J, with 13 bases in between. The CDR3 length is 12 residues. The CDR3 DNA is TGCAGTGCCCCCCGAGGGCCTAATGAGCAGTTCTTC. Protein sequence: CSAPRGPNEQFF.

Comment on this clonotype: A much more abundant neighbour one base away suggests this may be a read error. The J gene is TRBJ1-5, the V gene TRBV7-2, with unresolved D. The germline V gene has CDR1 SGHTA and CDR2 FQGNSA. This CDR3 is built from 12 residues. The CDR3 loop is CASTMSNQPQQF. CDR3 in DNA: TGTGCCAGCACCATGAGCAATCAGCCCCAGCAGTTT.

This clonotype was counted only a few times. V gene TRBV7-2 combines with J gene TRBJ2-1; D unresolved. The V end was cut by 7 bases, the J end by 2 bases, with 9 bases between. Germline V CDR1 and CDR2: SGHTA, FQGNSA. The length of the CDR3 is 13 residues. Here the CDR3 reads CASTEPPYNEQFF. CDR3 in DNA: TGTGCCAGCACCGAGCCCCCCTACAATGAGCAGTTCTTC.

The chain recombines TRBV6-2 or TRBV6-3 with TRBJ1-5, with D unclear. Per the germline V gene, CDR1 is MNHEY and CDR2 is SVGEGT. This CDR3 comprises 16 residues. V was trimmed by 3 bases and J by 7 bases, leaving 19 bases between them. CDR3 loop: CASSYRTALFRQPQHF. In DNA, the CDR3 is TGTGCCAGCAGTTATCGGACGGCCCTTTTTCGACAGCCCCAGCATTTT.

V is TRBV7-6 and J is TRBJ2-5; TRBD2 is a possible D gene (6 bases). Germline loops: CDR1 SGHVS, CDR2 FNYEAQ. This CDR3 has 14 residues. V lost 4 bases to trimming and J lost 2 bases, with 11 bases between them. CDR3 region: CASSSLEGQETQYF. DNA for the CDR3: TGTGCCAGCAGCTCCCTGGAGGGACAAGAGACCCAGTACTTC.

The genes are TRBV27 and TRBJ2-2; no clear D. Trimming took off 5 bases at V and 6 bases at J, with 13 bases between the two ends. This CDR3 has 14 residues. Germline V CDR1 and CDR2: MNHEY, SMNVEV (reference sequence). CDR3 nucleotides: TGTGCCAGCAGTCTACACACCGCATCCGGGGAGCTGTTTTTT. Its translation is CASSLHTASGELFF.

This clonotype has just a few counts. The gene calls are TRBV25-1 and TRBJ1-4, with 8 positions matching TRBD1. Germline assignment: CDR1 MGHDK and CDR2 SYGVNS. After removal of 4 bases from V and 8 bases from J, the junction contained 6 bases not matched to a gene. CDR3 length: 14 amino acids. Here the CDR3 DNA reads TGTGCCAGCAGTGCGGGACAGGTCTTAGAAAAACTGTTTTTT. It encodes CASSAGQVLEKLFF.

This clonotype was picked up a small number of times. The chain is built from TRBV5-1 and TRBJ1-2, with 10 bases lining up with TRBD1. J was trimmed by 4 bases and V by 0 bases; bases with no gene match: 3. From germline, CDR1 is SGHRS and CDR2 YFSETQ. The CDR3 consists of 15 residues. The CDR3 spells CASSLVTGGFYGYTF. In nucleotides, the CDR3 is TGCGCCAGCAGCTTGGTGACAGGGGGCTTCTATGGCTACACCTTC.

This clonotype showed up just a few times. The junction departs from germline at one end; a sequencing error may be responsible. The chain combines TRBV7-2 with TRBJ2-7; 12 bases agree with TRBD2. Germline V gene data show CDR1 as SGHTA and CDR2 as FQGNSA. The CDR3 loop spans 15 amino acids. CDR3 coding DNA: TGTGCCAGCAGCCTAGCGGGAGGGGGCCCCTACGAGCAGTACTTC. Protein: CASSLAGGGPYEQYF.

This clonotype was detected a few times. The V and J genes are TRBV19 and TRBJ2-6; D remains unclear. From germline, CDR1 is LNHDA and CDR2 SQIVND (reference sequence). With 7 bases removed from V and 0 bases from J, the gap between germline ends came to 10 bases. This CDR3 is built from 15 residues. The CDR3 loop reads CASTPLSSGANVLTF. DNA of the CDR3: TGTGCCAGTACCCCACTGAGCTCTGGGGCCAACGTCCTGACTTTC.

The gene calls are TRBV30 and TRBJ1-1, with D tentatively TRBD1 (6 bases). The CDR3 extends over 12 amino acids. Trimming pared 4 bases from V and 6 bases from J, leaving 12 bases between. Germline V gene data show CDR1 as GTSNPN and CDR2 as SVGIG (reference sequence). The CDR3 nucleotides read TGTGCCTGGACCGCGACAGGCGCTGAAGCTTTCTTT. Its protein is CAWTATGAEAFF. The entire variable domain, with the rest obtained from reference TRBV30 and TRBJ1-1, is as follows: SQTIHQWPATLVQPVGSPLSLECTVEGTSNPNLYWYRQAAGRGLQLLFYSVGIGQISSEVPQNLSASRPQDRQFILSSKKLLLSDSGFYLCAWTATGAEAFFGQGTRLTVV.

Ten or more counts support this clonotype. J is TRBJ2-3 and V is TRBV7-3; D not certain. Per germline, CDR1 SGHTA and CDR2 FQGTGA. The CDR3 has 13 residues. The V and J ends lost 3 bases and 4 bases respectively, with 8 bases between them. Here the CDR3 reads CASSFTGADTQYF. The CDR3 nucleotides are TGTGCCAGCAGCTTCACCGGTGCAGATACGCAGTATTTT.

This clonotype was seen only a few times. The chain employs TRBV29-1 and TRBJ2-7; a weak D match, TRBD1 (5 bases). The CDR3 spans 13 residues. V lost 6 bases, J lost 0 bases, and 12 bases lay in between. Germline lookup yields CDR1 SQVTM and CDR2 ANQGSEA. The CDR3 region has the DNA TGCAGCGTCCGACAGCCCAACTCCTACGAGCAGTACTTC. Protein product: CSVRQPNSYEQYF.

The chain links TRBV15 to TRBJ1-3, with 12 bases aligning to TRBD1. This CDR3 has 17 amino acids. V dropped 1 base and J dropped 2; count of bases not matched to a gene: 3. Germline CDR1 is LNHNV and CDR2 is YYDKDF (reference sequence). The CDR3 nucleotides are TGTGCCACCAGCAGAGGTGGGACAGGGGGCCCTGGAAACACCATATATTTT. Translation: CATSRGGTGGPGNTIYF.

This clonotype was seen more than once but under ten times. V is TRBV12-3 or TRBV12-4 and J is TRBJ2-5; no clear D. Trimming took off 7 bases at V and 2 bases at J, with 17 bases between the two ends. The CDR3 consists of 15 residues. This CDR3 is CASMKQLNGQETQYF. CDR3 DNA: TGTGCCAGCATGAAACAGCTTAATGGGCAAGAGACCCAGTACTTC.

The chain employs TRBV10-3 and TRBJ2-6, with TRBD1 matching over 8 bases. J gave up 3 bases and V 4 bases, and 5 bases lay outside the gene matches. The CDR3 extends over 16 amino acids. Looked up from germline, CDR1 is ENHRY and CDR2 is SYGVKD. The CDR3 nucleotides read TGTGCCATCAGTGCCCCGACAGGGGTTGGGGCCAACGTCCTGACTTTC. Its protein is CAISAPTGVGANVLTF.

This clonotype has only a few counts. This chain links TRBV7-6 with TRBJ2-3; 10 bases match TRBD2. The V and J ends lost 5 bases and 0 bases, in that order; junction bases with no gene match: 8. The CDR3 length is 17 residues. Per the germline V gene, CDR1 is SGHVS and CDR2 is FNYEAQ. The DNA of the CDR3 is TGTGCCAGCAGCAACCCCTCTAGCGGGGGTAGCACAGATACGCAGTATTTT. This encodes CASSNPSSGGSTDTQYF. Full variable domain (outside the CDR3, taken from reference TRBV7-6 and TRBJ2-3): GAGVSQSPRYKVTKRGQDVALRCDPISGHVSLYWYRQALGQGPEFLTYFNYEAQQDKSGLPNDRFSAERPEGSISTLTIQRTEQRDSAMYRCASSNPSSGGSTDTQYFGPGTRLTVL.

The chain links TRBV28 to TRBJ1-2, with no clear D. Trimming took off 4 bases at V and 0 bases at J, with 15 bases between the two ends. Germline lookup yields CDR1 MDHEN and CDR2 SYDVKM. This CDR3 is built from 16 residues. In DNA, the CDR3 is TGTGCCAGCAGTTCTGATCGACCGAAACCTAACTATGGCTACACCTTC. It is translated as CASSSDRPKPNYGYTF.